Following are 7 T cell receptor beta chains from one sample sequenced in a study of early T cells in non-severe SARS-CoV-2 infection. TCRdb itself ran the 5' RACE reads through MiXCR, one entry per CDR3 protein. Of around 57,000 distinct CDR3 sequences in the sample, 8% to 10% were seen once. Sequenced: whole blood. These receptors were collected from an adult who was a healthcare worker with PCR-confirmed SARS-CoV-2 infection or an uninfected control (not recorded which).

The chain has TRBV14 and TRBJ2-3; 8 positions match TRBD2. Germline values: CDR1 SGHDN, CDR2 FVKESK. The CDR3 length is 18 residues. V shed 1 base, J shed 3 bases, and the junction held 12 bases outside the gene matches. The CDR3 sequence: CASSQGLVAGSPTDTQYF. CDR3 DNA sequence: TGTGCCAGCAGCCAAGGGTTGGTAGCGGGATCTCCAACAGATACGCAGTATTTT.

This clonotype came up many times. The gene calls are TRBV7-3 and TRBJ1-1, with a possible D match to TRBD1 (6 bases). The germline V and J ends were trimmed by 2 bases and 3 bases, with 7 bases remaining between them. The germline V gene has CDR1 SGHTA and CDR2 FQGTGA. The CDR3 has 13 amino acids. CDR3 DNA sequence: TGTGCCAGCAGCTTAGAGGGGGACACTGAAGCTTTCTTT. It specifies CASSLEGDTEAFF.

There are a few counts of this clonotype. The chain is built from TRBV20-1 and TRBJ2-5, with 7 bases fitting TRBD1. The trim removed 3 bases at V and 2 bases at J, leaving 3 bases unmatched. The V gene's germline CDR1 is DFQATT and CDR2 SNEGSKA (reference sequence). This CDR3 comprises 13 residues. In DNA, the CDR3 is TGCAGTGCTAGGCCGGGACAGCAAGAGACCCAGTACTTC. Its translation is CSARPGQQETQYF.

The CDR3 reads CASSLDTGAGNSPLHF. The CDR3 coding sequence is TGTGCCAGCAGCTTGGACACAGGGGCGGGTAATTCACCCCTCCACTTT. The chain links TRBV5-6 to TRBJ1-6; TRBD1 agrees at 7 bases. In germline, CDR1 is SGHDT, CDR2 YYEEEE. Losses at the gene ends were 0 bases for V and 6 bases for J; bases not matched to a gene: 6. This CDR3 comprises 16 residues.

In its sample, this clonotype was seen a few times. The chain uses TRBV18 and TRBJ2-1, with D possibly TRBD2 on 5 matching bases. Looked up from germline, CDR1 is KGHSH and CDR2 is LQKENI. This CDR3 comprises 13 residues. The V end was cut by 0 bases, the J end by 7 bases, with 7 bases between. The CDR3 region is CASSPPSGNEQFF. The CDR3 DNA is TGTGCCAGCTCACCACCTTCGGGGAATGAGCAGTTCTTC.

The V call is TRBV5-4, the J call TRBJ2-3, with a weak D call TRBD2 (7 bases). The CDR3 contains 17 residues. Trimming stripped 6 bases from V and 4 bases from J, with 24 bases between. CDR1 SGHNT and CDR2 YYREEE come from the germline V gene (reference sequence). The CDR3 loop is CASTVPKGGGGPDTQYF. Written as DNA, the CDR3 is TGTGCCAGCACCGTCCCAAAGGGCGGGGGCGGACCAGATACGCAGTATTTT.

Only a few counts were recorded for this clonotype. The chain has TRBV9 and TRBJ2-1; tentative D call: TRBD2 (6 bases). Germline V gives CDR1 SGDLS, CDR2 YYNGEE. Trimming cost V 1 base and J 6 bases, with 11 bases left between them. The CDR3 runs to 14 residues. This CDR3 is CASSVWDSRNEQFF. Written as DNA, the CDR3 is TGTGCCAGCAGCGTATGGGACTCCCGCAATGAGCAGTTCTTC.